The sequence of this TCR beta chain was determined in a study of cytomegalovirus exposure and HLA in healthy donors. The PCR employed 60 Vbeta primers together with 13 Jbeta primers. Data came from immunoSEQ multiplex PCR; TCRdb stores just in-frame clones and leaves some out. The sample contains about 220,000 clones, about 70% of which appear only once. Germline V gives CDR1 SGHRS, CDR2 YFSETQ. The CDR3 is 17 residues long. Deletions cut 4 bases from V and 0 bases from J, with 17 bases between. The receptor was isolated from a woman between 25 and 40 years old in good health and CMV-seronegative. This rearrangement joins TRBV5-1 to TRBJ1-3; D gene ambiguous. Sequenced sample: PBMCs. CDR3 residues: CASSPGWQLSSGNTIYF. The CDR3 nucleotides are TGCGCCAGCAGCCCGGGGTGGCAGCTGAGCTCTGGAAACACCATATATTTT.